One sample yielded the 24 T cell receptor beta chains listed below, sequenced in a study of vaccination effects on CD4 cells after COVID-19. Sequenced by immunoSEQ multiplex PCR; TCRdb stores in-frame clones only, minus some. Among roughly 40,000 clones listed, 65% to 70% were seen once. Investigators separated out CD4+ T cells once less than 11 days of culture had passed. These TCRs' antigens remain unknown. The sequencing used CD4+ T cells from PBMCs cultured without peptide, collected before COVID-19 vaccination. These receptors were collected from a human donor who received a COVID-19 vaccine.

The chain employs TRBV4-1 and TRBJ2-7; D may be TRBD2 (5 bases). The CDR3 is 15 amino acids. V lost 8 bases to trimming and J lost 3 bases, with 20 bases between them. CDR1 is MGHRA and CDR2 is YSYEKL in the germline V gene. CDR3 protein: CASRPWTGKIYEQYF. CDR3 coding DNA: TGCGCCAGCCGACCTTGGACGGGAAAGATCTACGAGCAGTACTTC.

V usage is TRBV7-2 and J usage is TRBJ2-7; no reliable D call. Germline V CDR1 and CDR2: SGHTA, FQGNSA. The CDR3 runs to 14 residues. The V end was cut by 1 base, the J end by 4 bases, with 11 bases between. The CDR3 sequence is CASSLGVGVYEQYF. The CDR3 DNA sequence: TGTGCCAGCAGCTTAGGGGTCGGTGTATACGAGCAGTACTTC.

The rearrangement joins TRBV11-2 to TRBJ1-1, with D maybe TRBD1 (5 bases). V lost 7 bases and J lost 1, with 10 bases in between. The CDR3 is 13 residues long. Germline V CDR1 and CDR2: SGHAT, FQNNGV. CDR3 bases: TGTGCCAGCACCCGACAGACGAACACTGAAGCTTTCTTT. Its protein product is CASTRQTNTEAFF.

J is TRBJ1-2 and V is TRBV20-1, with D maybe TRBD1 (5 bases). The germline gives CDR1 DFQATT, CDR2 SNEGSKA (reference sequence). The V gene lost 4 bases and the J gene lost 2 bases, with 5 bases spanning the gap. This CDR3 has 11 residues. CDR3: CSATGNYGYTF. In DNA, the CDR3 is TGCAGTGCTACAGGGAACTATGGCTACACCTTC.

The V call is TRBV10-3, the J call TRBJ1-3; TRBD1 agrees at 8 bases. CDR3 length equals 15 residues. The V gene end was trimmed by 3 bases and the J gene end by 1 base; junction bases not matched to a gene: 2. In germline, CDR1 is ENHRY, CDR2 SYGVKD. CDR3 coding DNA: TGTGCCATCAGTGACAGACAGGGGTCTGGAAACACCATATATTTT. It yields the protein CAISDRQGSGNTIYF.

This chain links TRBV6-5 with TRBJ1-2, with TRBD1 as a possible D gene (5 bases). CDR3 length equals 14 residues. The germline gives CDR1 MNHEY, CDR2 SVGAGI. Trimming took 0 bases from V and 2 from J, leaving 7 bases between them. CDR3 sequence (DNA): TGTGCCAGCAGTTACTCCGGGACCAACTATGGCTACACCTTC. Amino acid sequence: CASSYSGTNYGYTF.

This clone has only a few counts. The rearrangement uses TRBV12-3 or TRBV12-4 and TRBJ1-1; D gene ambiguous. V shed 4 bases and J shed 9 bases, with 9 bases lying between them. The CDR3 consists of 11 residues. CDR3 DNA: TGTGCCAGCAGTTCCCGGAACAAAGCTTTCTTT. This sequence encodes CASSSRNKAFF.

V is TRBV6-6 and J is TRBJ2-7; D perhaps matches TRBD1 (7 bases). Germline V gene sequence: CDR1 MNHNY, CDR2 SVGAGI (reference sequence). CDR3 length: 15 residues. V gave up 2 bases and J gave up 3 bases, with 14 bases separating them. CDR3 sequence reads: CASSYPEGQIYEQYF. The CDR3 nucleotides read TGTGCCAGCAGTTACCCGGAGGGACAGATCTACGAGCAGTACTTC.

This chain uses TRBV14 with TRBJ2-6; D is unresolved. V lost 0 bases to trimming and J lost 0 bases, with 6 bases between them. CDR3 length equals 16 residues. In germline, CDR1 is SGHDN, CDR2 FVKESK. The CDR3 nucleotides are TGTGCCAGCAGCCAAGATACGGGCTCTGGGGCCAACGTCCTGACTTTC. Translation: CASSQDTGSGANVLTF.

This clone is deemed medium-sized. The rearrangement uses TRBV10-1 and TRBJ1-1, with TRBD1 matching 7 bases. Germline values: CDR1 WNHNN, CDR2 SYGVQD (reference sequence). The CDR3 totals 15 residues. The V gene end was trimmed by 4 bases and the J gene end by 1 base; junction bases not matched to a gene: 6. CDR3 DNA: TGCGCCAGCAGTGGGCTCGGACAGGCGAACACTGAAGCTTTCTTT. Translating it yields CASSGLGQANTEAFF.

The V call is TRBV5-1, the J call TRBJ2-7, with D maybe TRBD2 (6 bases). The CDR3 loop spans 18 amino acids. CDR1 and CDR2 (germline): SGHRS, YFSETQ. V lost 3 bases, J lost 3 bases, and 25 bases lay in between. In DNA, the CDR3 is TGCGCCAGCAGCTGGCCCCGGCGGGTGGTGGAGGGATACTACGAGCAGTACTTC. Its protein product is CASSWPRRVVEGYYEQYF. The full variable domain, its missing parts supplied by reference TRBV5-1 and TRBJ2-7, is KAGVTQTPRYLIKTRGQQVTLSCSPISGHRSVSWYQQTPGQGLQFLFEYFSETQRNKGNFPGRFSGRQFSNSRSEMNVSTLELGDSALYLCASSWPRRVVEGYYEQYFGPGTRLTVT.

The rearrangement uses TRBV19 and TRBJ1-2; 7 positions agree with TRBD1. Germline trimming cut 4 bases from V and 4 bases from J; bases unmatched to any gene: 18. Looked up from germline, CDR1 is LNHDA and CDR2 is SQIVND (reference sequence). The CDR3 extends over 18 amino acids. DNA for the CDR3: TGTGCCAGTAGTACGATACAGGGGCCAAGAAGTTCAAGCTATGGCTACACCTTC. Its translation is CASSTIQGPRSSSYGYTF.

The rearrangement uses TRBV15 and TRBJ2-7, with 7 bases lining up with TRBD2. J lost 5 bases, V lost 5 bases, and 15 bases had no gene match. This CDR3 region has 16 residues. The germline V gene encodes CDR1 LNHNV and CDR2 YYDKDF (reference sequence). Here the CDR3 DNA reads TGTGCCACCAGCGGTGCCCCCGGGAAGGGAGGGAACGAGCAGTACTTC. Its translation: CATSGAPGKGGNEQYF.

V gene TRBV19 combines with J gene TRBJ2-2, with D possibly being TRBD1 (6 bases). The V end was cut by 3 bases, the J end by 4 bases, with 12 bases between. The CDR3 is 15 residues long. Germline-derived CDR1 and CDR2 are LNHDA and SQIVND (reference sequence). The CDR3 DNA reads TGTGCCAGTAGTATTTTCCAGGGGTCCACCGGGGAGCTGTTTTTT. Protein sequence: CASSIFQGSTGELFF.

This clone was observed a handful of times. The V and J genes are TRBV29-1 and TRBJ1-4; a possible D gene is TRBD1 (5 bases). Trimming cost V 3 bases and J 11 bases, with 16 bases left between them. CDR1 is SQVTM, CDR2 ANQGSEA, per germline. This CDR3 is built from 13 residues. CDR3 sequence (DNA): TGCAGCGTTGATCAGCAGGGTAGCGGGAAACTGTTTTTT. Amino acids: CSVDQQGSGKLFF.

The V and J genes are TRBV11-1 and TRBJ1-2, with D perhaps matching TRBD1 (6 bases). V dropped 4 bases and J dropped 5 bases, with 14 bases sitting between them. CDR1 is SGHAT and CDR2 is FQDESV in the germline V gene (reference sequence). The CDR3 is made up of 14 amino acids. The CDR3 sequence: CASSSGTTTYGYTF. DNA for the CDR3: TGTGCCAGCAGCTCCGGGACAACCACATATGGCTACACCTTC.

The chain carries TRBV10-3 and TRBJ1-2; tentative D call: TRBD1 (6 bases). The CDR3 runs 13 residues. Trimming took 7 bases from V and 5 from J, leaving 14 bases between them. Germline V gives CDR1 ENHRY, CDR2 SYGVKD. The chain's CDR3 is CAITVDRQYGYTF. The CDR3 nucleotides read TGTGCCATCACTGTGGACAGACAGTATGGCTACACCTTC.

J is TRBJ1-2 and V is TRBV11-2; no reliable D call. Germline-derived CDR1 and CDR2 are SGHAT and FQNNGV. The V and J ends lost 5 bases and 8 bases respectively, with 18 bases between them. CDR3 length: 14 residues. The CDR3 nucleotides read TGTGCCAGCAGCCTCCTGGCCCGGGATACGGGCTACACCTTC. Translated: CASSLLARDTGYTF.

CDR3 amino acids: CASSLVGGRAEAFF. The CDR3 DNA reads TGTGCCAGCAGCTTGGTAGGGGGGAGGGCTGAAGCTTTCTTT. The chain combines TRBV7-2 with TRBJ1-1, with a weak D call TRBD1 (6 bases). The CDR3 has 14 residues. The V gene's germline CDR1 is SGHTA and CDR2 FQGNSA. Trimming stripped 3 bases from V and 6 bases from J, with 14 bases between.

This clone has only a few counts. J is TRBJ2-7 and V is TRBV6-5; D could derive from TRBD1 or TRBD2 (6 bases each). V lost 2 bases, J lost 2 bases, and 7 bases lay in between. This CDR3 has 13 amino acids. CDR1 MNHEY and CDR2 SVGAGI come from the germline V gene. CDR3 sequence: CASSYGGPYEQYF. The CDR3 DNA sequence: TGTGCCAGCAGTTACGGGGGGCCCTACGAGCAGTACTTC.

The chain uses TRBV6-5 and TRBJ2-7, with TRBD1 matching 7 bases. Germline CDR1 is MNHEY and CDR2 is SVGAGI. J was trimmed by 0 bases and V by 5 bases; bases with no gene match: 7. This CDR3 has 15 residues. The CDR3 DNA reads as TGTGCCAGCAGTAAGACCGGGACAGTCTCCTACGAGCAGTACTTC. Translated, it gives CASSKTGTVSYEQYF.

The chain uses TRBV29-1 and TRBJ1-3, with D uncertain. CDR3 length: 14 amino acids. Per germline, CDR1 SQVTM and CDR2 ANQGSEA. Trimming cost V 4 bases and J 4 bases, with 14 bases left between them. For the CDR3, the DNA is TGCAGCGTTGCACCCACTGGACGGGGAAACACCATATATTTT. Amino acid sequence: CSVAPTGRGNTIYF.

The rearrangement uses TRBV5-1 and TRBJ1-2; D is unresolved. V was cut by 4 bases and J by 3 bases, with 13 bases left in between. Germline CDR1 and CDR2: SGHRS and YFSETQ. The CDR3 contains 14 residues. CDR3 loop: CASSPESGDYGYTF. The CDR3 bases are TGCGCCAGCAGCCCCGAGAGTGGGGACTATGGCTACACCTTC.

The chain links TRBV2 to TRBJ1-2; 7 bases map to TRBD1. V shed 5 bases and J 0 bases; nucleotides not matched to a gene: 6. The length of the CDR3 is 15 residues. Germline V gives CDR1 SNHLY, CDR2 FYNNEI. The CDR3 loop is CASSLTGTANYGYTF. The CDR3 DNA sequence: TGTGCCAGCAGTCTTACTGGGACAGCTAACTATGGCTACACCTTC.